One sample yielded the 10 T cell receptor beta chains listed below, sequenced in a study of control samples from healthy donors and cancer patients. Profiled with immunoSEQ multiplex PCR; TCRdb holds only in-frame clones, not every one. The sample includes around 130,000 clones, more than 80% of them seen just once. Source material: blood. Receptors were obtained from a man in his late teens or twenties in good health.

The V and J genes are TRBV2 and TRBJ1-6, with D tentatively TRBD1 (5 bases). Germline V lookup: CDR1 SNHLY, CDR2 FYNNEI. V was shortened by 4 bases and J by 7 bases, with 11 bases between the two germline ends. The CDR3 covers 14 residues. This CDR3 is CASSVQGENSPLHF. CDR3 coding DNA: TGTGCCAGCAGTGTCCAGGGCGAAAATTCACCCCTCCACTTT.

CDR3 amino acids: CASSSRDRVWDTQYF. The CDR3 DNA reads TGTGCCAGCAGCTCCCGGGACAGGGTATGGGATACGCAGTATTTT. The J gene is TRBJ2-3, the V gene TRBV7-8; TRBD1 agrees at 9 bases. Germline V gives CDR1 SGHVS, CDR2 FQNEAQ. The length of the CDR3 is 15 residues. The ends lost 4 bases at V and 6 bases at J; junction bases unmatched: 8.

This clone was detected only a few times. CDR3 coding DNA: TGTGCCAGCAGTACCCTACAGGGACCTGGGGACACTGAAGCTTTCTTT. Amino acids: CASSTLQGPGDTEAFF. This chain links TRBV27 with TRBJ1-1; tentatively, D is TRBD1 (6 bases). This CDR3 is 16 amino acids long. Germline V gene data show CDR1 as MNHEY and CDR2 as SMNVEV (reference sequence). Deletions cut 5 bases from V and 3 bases from J, with 19 bases between.

This sequence joins TRBV4-2 and TRBJ1-1, with D perhaps matching TRBD1 (6 bases). Trimming stripped 2 bases from V and 1 base from J, with 14 bases between. Germline loops: CDR1 LGHNA, CDR2 YNFKEQ. The CDR3 is 16 amino acids. The CDR3 spells CASSQREYRANTEAFF. In DNA, the CDR3 is TGTGCCAGCAGCCAAAGGGAGTACAGGGCGAACACTGAAGCTTTCTTT.

V usage is TRBV19 and J usage is TRBJ2-1; D is unresolved. V was cut by 1 base and J by 0 bases, with 13 bases left in between. The CDR3 runs 17 residues. Germline CDR1 reads LNHDA; CDR2 reads SQIVND (reference sequence). Written as DNA, the CDR3 is TGTGCCAGTAGTATAGCGTTAAGGTACTTCTCCTACAATGAGCAGTTCTTC. This codes for CASSIALRYFSYNEQFF. Complete variable domain (other parts from reference TRBV19 and TRBJ2-1): DGGITQSPKYLFRKEGQNVTLSCEQNLNHDAMYWYRQDPGQGLRLIYYSQIVNDFQKGDIAEGYSVSREKKESFPLTVTSAQKNPTAFYLCASSIALRYFSYNEQFFGPGTRLTVL.

The CDR3 is CASSPSPANSNQPQHF. The CDR3 nucleotides are TGTGCCAGTAGCCCGTCGCCGGCGAATAGCAATCAGCCCCAGCATTTT. The gene calls are TRBV19 and TRBJ1-5; D not certain. Trimming stripped 6 bases from V and 0 bases from J, with 15 bases between. The CDR3 length is 16 residues. The germline V gene has CDR1 LNHDA and CDR2 SQIVND (reference sequence).

The V gene is TRBV4-3, the J gene TRBJ2-1; 10 bases line up with TRBD2. Germline CDR1 is LGHNA and CDR2 is YSLEER. The V gene end was trimmed by 2 bases and the J gene end by 10 bases; junction bases not matched to a gene: 14. This CDR3 has 17 residues. The CDR3 loop reads CASSQRLGASGSGEQFF. The CDR3 bases are TGCGCCAGCAGCCAAAGGTTAGGGGCTAGCGGGAGCGGGGAGCAGTTCTTC.

This rearrangement joins TRBV24-1 to TRBJ2-1; perhaps TRBD1 as D (5 bases). Germline V lookup: CDR1 KGHDR, CDR2 SFDVKD. V gave up 1 base and J gave up 0 bases, with 12 bases separating them. The length of the CDR3 is 17 residues. CDR3 sequence reads: CATSDLPRESSYNEQFF. CDR3 DNA: TGTGCCACCAGTGATTTACCCAGGGAAAGCTCCTACAATGAGCAGTTCTTC.

The genes are TRBV6-5 and TRBJ2-1; D ambiguous. CDR3 length: 13 residues. CDR1 and CDR2 (germline): MNHEY, SVGAGI. The V and J ends lost 5 bases and 4 bases respectively, with 9 bases between them. CDR3 amino acids: CASSPRPYNEQFF. Written as DNA, the CDR3 is TGTGCCAGCAGTCCCCGGCCATACAATGAGCAGTTCTTC.

The V gene is TRBV10-1, the J gene TRBJ2-1; maybe TRBD1 (5 bases). The CDR3 consists of 16 residues. Germline assignment: CDR1 WNHNN and CDR2 SYGVQD (reference sequence). Trimming took off 4 bases at V and 2 bases at J, with 15 bases between the two ends. CDR3 sequence (DNA): TGCGCCAGCAGTGTAGGGGTACAGGCCCCCTACAATGAGCAGTTCTTC. Translating gives CASSVGVQAPYNEQFF.